These 24 T cell receptor beta chains were all obtained from the same sample, sequenced in a study of shared clonotypes between healthy human individuals. CD45RO-negative CD8 cells positively selected for CCR7 made up the naive population, which excluded terminally differentiated effector memory CD45RA+ cells. Profiled with immunoSEQ multiplex PCR; TCRdb holds only in-frame clones, not every one. The repertoire holds around 1.9 million clones, with roughly 93% as singletons. Sequencing was done on a sample of naive CD8+ T cells from PBMCs. These receptors originate from a young man in good health. Some clones in this sample may be carry-over from other donors' samples.

The chain uses TRBV6-6 and TRBJ2-2, with D tentatively TRBD2 (5 bases). The CDR3 is made up of 14 amino acids. The V and J ends lost 11 bases and 0 bases respectively, with 13 bases between them. Germline CDR1 and CDR2: MNHNY and SVGAGI (reference sequence). As DNA, the CDR3 is TGTGCCTGCCACGCTAGCTCGAACACCGGGGAGCTGTTTTTT. Translating gives CACHASSNTGELFF.

This clone occurred once. The chain is built from TRBV27 and TRBJ1-2; D not certain. V was pared by 4 bases and J by 0 bases, with 6 bases between. CDR1 is MNHEY and CDR2 is SMNVEV in the germline V gene (reference sequence). CDR3 length: 13 residues. The CDR3, as DNA: TGTGCCAGCAGTTCTTCCCCTAACTATGGCTACACCTTC. This encodes CASSSSPNYGYTF.

This clone was picked up one time. This chain joins TRBV6-5 and TRBJ2-2; the D gene is possibly TRBD2 (6 bases). Germline V gene data show CDR1 as MNHEY and CDR2 as SVGAGI. The CDR3 loop spans 15 amino acids. Trimming shortened V by 4 bases and J by 1 base, and 10 bases separated the two germline ends. The chain's CDR3 is CASSFWDLNTGELFF. CDR3 bases: TGTGCCAGCAGTTTCTGGGACTTGAACACCGGGGAGCTGTTTTTT.

V and J are TRBV7-3 and TRBJ1-3, with D uncertain. The V gene's germline CDR1 is SGHTA and CDR2 FQGTGA. V lost 0 bases to trimming and J lost 2 bases, with 5 bases between them. The CDR3 length is 14 residues. The DNA of the CDR3 is TGTGCCAGCAGCTTAACCGGCCCTGGAAACACCATATATTTT. Translated, it gives CASSLTGPGNTIYF.

The chain combines TRBV7-8 with TRBJ2-7; D is ambiguous. This CDR3 comprises 15 residues. Germline V gene data show CDR1 as SGHVS and CDR2 as FQNEAQ. Trimming pared 1 base from V and 3 bases from J, leaving 13 bases between. The CDR3 protein is CASSLEGVGNYEQYF. CDR3 sequence (DNA): TGTGCCAGCAGCTTAGAAGGAGTTGGAAACTACGAGCAGTACTTC.

The gene calls are TRBV19 and TRBJ1-1; possibly TRBD1 for D (5 bases). Germline values: CDR1 LNHDA, CDR2 SQIVND (reference sequence). V lost 6 bases and J lost 5, with 16 bases in between. The CDR3 is made up of 14 amino acids. The CDR3 loop reads CASRVRDRRTEAFF. The DNA for the CDR3 is TGTGCCAGTAGAGTCAGGGACCGTCGGACTGAAGCTTTCTTT.

The genes are TRBV7-3 and TRBJ2-2; D may be TRBD2 (7 bases). Trimming shortened V by 3 bases and J by 12 bases, and 35 bases separated the two germline ends. This CDR3 spans 20 amino acids. The germline CDR1 and CDR2 sequences are SGHTA and FQGTGA. CDR3 sequence (DNA): TGTGCCAGCAGCTTCCTCCGGGGGGACACCCGAACACCGGCGCGAACGAAGCTGTTTTTT. Protein sequence: CASSFLRGDTRTPARTKLFF.

This clone was recorded only once. V gene TRBV25-1 combines with J gene TRBJ2-3; maybe TRBD2 (6 bases). Germline V CDR1 and CDR2: MGHDK, SYGVNS. Trimming left V 5 bases short and J 1 base short, with 13 bases between. The CDR3 covers 15 residues. The CDR3 region is CASSFPAGRTDTQYF. Here the CDR3 DNA reads TGTGCCAGCAGTTTTCCGGCGGGACGCACAGATACGCAGTATTTT.

The rearrangement uses TRBV7-9 and TRBJ2-1; D perhaps matches TRBD2 (5 bases). Trimming left V 1 base short and J 0 bases short, with 10 bases between. CDR1 and CDR2 from the germline V gene are SEHNR and FQNEAQ (reference sequence). There are 16 residues in the CDR3. The CDR3 DNA reads as TGTGCCAGCAGCTTAGTTTCAGGACTCTCCTACAATGAGCAGTTCTTC. It codes for CASSLVSGLSYNEQFF.

CDR3 sequence (DNA): TGTGCCAGTGGGGAGCGAGCTAGCACAGATACGCAGTATTTT. It specifies CASGERASTDTQYF. The V call is TRBV7-9, the J call TRBJ2-3; D possibly corresponds to TRBD2 (5 bases). V was shortened by 9 bases and J by 0 bases, with 13 bases between the two germline ends. CDR1 is SEHNR and CDR2 is FQNEAQ in the germline V gene (reference sequence). The CDR3 is 14 amino acids. The full variable domain, with the rest looked up from reference TRBV7-9 and TRBJ2-3, is DTGVSQNPRHKITKRGQNVTFRCDPISEHNRLYWYRQTLGQGPEFLTYFQNEAQLEKSRLLSDRFSAERPKGSFSTLEIQRTEQGDSAMYLCASGERASTDTQYFGPGTRLTVL.

The chain uses TRBV19 and TRBJ1-2, with unresolved D. Per germline, CDR1 LNHDA and CDR2 SQIVND (reference sequence). There are 12 residues in the CDR3. Trimming shortened V by 7 bases and J by 4 bases, and 10 bases separated the two germline ends. In DNA, the CDR3 is TGTGCCAGTAATACAGAGACCTATGGCTACACCTTC. Protein sequence: CASNTETYGYTF.

For the CDR3, the DNA is TGTGCCAGCAGCACACAGCCGAGTGACAGGACCACAAACTATGGCTACACCTTC. It encodes CASSTQPSDRTTNYGYTF. This chain uses TRBV9 with TRBJ1-2; tentative D call: TRBD1 (6 bases). CDR1 and CDR2 from the germline V gene are SGDLS and YYNGEE. This CDR3 spans 18 amino acids. V lost 4 bases and J lost 2, with 24 bases in between. Full variable domain (remainder filled in from reference TRBV9 and TRBJ1-2): DSGVTQTPKHLITATGQRVTLRCSPRSGDLSVYWYQQSLDQGLQFLIQYYNGEERAKGNILERFSAQQFPDLHSELNLSSLELGDSALYFCASSTQPSDRTTNYGYTFGSGTRLTVV.

About this clone itself: Other nucleotide sequences in the sample specify the same CDR3. CDR3 sequence: CASSDRGTEAFF. The CDR3 DNA reads as TGTGCCAGTAGTGATAGGGGAACTGAAGCTTTCTTT. The chain links TRBV19 to TRBJ1-1; a possible D gene is TRBD1 (5 bases). Trimming pared 5 bases from V and 5 bases from J, leaving 9 bases between. Germline V gives CDR1 LNHDA, CDR2 SQIVND (reference sequence). This CDR3 contains 12 residues.

The chain links TRBV7-3 to TRBJ2-1; TRBD1 aligns across 7 bases. The germline V gene encodes CDR1 SGHTA and CDR2 FQGTGA. The CDR3 spans 18 residues. Trimming at V came to 0 bases and at J to 4 bases, leaving 12 bases not matched to a gene. The CDR3 protein is CASSLTPPGGEQYNEQFF. DNA for the CDR3: TGTGCCAGCAGCTTAACCCCGCCAGGGGGTGAGCAGTACAATGAGCAGTTCTTC.

J is TRBJ2-1 and V is TRBV18; maybe TRBD1 (5 bases). Trimming left V 1 base short and J 3 bases short, with 7 bases between. There are 14 residues in the CDR3. Germline CDR1 and CDR2: KGHSH and LQKENI. The CDR3 bases are TGTGCCAGCTCACCACTCGACAGCTACAATGAGCAGTTCTTC. Its translation: CASSPLDSYNEQFF. The full variable domain, its missing parts supplied by reference TRBV18 and TRBJ2-1, is NAGVMQNPRHLVRRRGQEARLRCSPMKGHSHVYWYRQLPEEGLKFMVYLQKENIIDESGMPKERFSAEFPKEGPSILRIQQVVRGDSAAYFCASSPLDSYNEQFFGPGTRLTVL.

The chain uses TRBV27 and TRBJ1-1; tentatively, D is TRBD1 (5 bases). The CDR3 is 15 residues long. CDR1 is MNHEY, CDR2 SMNVEV, per germline (reference sequence). Trimming removed 4 bases from V and 1 base from J, with 13 bases in between. CDR3 nucleotide sequence: TGTGCCAGCAGTTGGGGCGGAGGGCCGAACACTGAAGCTTTCTTT. Amino acid sequence: CASSWGGGPNTEAFF.

J is TRBJ2-5 and V is TRBV11-1; D possibly corresponds to TRBD1 (5 bases). V was cut by 0 bases and J by 5 bases, with 13 bases left in between. The germline V gene has CDR1 SGHAT and CDR2 FQDESV (reference sequence). The CDR3 is 15 residues long. In nucleotides, the CDR3 is TGTGCCAGCAGCTTAGCGGCAGGGCAAGGGGAGACCCAGTACTTC. This gives the protein CASSLAAGQGETQYF.

This clone was seen only a few times. The chain couples TRBV12-5 to TRBJ1-1, with D perhaps matching TRBD1 (5 bases). This CDR3 has 14 amino acids. V was shortened by 2 bases and J by 1 base, with 8 bases between the two germline ends. The germline V gene has CDR1 LGHNT and CDR2 FRNRAP. CDR3 sequence reads: CASGLQGGNTEAFF. CDR3 nucleotides: TGTGCTAGTGGTTTGCAGGGAGGGAACACTGAAGCTTTCTTT. The full variable domain, completed using reference TRBV12-5 and TRBJ1-1, is DARVTQTPRHKVTEMGQEVTMRCQPILGHNTVFWYRQTMMQGLELLAYFRNRAPLDDSGMPKDRFSAEMPDATLATLKIQPSEPRDSAVYFCASGLQGGNTEAFFGQGTRLTVV.

The chain couples TRBV29-1 to TRBJ2-7; the D gene is possibly TRBD2 (6 bases). Trimming stripped 1 base from V and 6 bases from J, with 13 bases between. The CDR3 sequence is 13 residues long. Germline V gives CDR1 SQVTM, CDR2 ANQGSEA. The CDR3 nucleotides are TGCAGCGTTGAAGGGGGGGACCCCGGCGAGCAGTACTTC. Translating it yields CSVEGGDPGEQYF.

The V gene is TRBV19, the J gene TRBJ1-1; D is perhaps TRBD1 (5 bases). Trimming removed 4 bases at V and 5 bases at J, with 20 bases between. Germline-derived CDR1 and CDR2 are LNHDA and SQIVND (reference sequence). The CDR3 is made up of 16 amino acids. This chain's CDR3 is CASSTTDITLGTEAFF. CDR3 coding DNA: TGTGCCAGTAGTACAACGGACATAACCTTGGGTACTGAAGCTTTCTTT.

This clone was seen a single time. This chain connects TRBV19 to TRBJ2-7; 7 bases map to TRBD1. The CDR3 runs to 15 residues. J gave up 1 base and V 6 bases, and 9 bases lay outside the gene matches. Germline-derived CDR1 and CDR2 are LNHDA and SQIVND (reference sequence). The CDR3 DNA reads as TGTGCCAGTAGCCCGGCTCAGGGGGTGTCCTACGAGCAGTACTTC. Its protein product is CASSPAQGVSYEQYF.

The rearrangement uses TRBV19 and TRBJ1-5, with a weak D call TRBD1 (6 bases). This CDR3 is 15 amino acids long. The V gene's germline CDR1 is LNHDA and CDR2 SQIVND (reference sequence). The V gene lost 5 bases and the J gene lost 0 bases, with 11 bases spanning the gap. The CDR3 here is CASSSTGYSNQPQHF. In DNA, the CDR3 is TGTGCCAGTAGTTCCACAGGGTATAGCAATCAGCCCCAGCATTTT. The variable domain in full, with the rest retrieved from reference TRBV19 and TRBJ1-5, is DGGITQSPKYLFRKEGQNVTLSCEQNLNHDAMYWYRQDPGQGLRLIYYSQIVNDFQKGDIAEGYSVSREKKESFPLTVTSAQKNPTAFYLCASSSTGYSNQPQHFGDGTRLSIL.

This chain joins TRBV7-9 and TRBJ2-1; the match to TRBD1 covers 7 bases. The V gene end was trimmed by 6 bases and the J gene end by 9 bases; junction bases not matched to a gene: 5. The germline V gene encodes CDR1 SEHNR and CDR2 FQNEAQ (reference sequence). CDR3 length equals 12 residues. Written as DNA, the CDR3 is TGTGCCAGCAGAACAGGGGCGATTGAGCAGTTCTTC. Protein product: CASRTGAIEQFF. Full variable domain (remainder filled in from reference TRBV7-9 and TRBJ2-1): DTGVSQNPRHKITKRGQNVTFRCDPISEHNRLYWYRQTLGQGPEFLTYFQNEAQLEKSRLLSDRFSAERPKGSFSTLEIQRTEQGDSAMYLCASRTGAIEQFFGPGTRLTVL.

To note about this clone: The same CDR3 also results from other DNA sequences found in this sample. V usage is TRBV28 and J usage is TRBJ2-5, with D uncertain. V lost 4 bases, J lost 0 bases, and 6 bases lay in between. This CDR3 has 13 residues. The V gene's germline CDR1 is MDHEN and CDR2 SYDVKM. CDR3 amino acids: CASSSGYQETQYF. The CDR3 DNA follows: TGTGCCAGCAGTTCGGGCTACCAAGAGACCCAGTACTTC.